One T cell receptor (beta chain) is described in this entry. The antigen is not known. This entry belongs to a study of T cell responses to AZD1222 COVID-19 vaccine. Study-wide results and caveats: Among spike-specific TCRs, nearly half reportedly target unmutated variant regions.

TCRdb keeps only in-frame clones here, not all; method: immunoSEQ multiplex PCR. The data contain around 140,000 clones, about 92% of them seen just once; the ten biggest clones take up around 3.3%. The source was peripheral blood, collected 28 days after the second AZD1222 dose. The clonotype comes from an adult who received the AZD1222 COVID-19 vaccine.

The CDR3 sequence: CASSNGLAATLYNEQFF. As DNA, the CDR3 is TGTGCCAGTAGTAATGGACTAGCCGCAACCCTTTACAATGAGCAGTTCTTC. The chain couples TRBV19 to TRBJ2-1; 8 positions agree with TRBD2. The V segment lost 4 bases and the J segment 4 bases; nucleotides outside the gene matches: 12. The CDR3 contains 17 residues. Germline lookup yields CDR1 LNHDA and CDR2 SQIVND (reference sequence). The full variable domain, its missing parts supplied by reference TRBV19 and TRBJ2-1, is DGGITQSPKYLFRKEGQNVTLSCEQNLNHDAMYWYRQDPGQGLRLIYYSQIVNDFQKGDIAEGYSVSREKKESFPLTVTSAQKNPTAFYLCASSNGLAATLYNEQFFGPGTRLTVL.